This TCR beta chain was obtained from a study of blood T cell repertoires in COVID-19. Clones were sequenced by immunoSEQ multiplex PCR, and TCRdb holds only the in-frame ones, with some missing. The sample has about 480,000 clones; about 87% are singletons. V shed 4 bases and J 0 bases; nucleotides not matched to a gene: 11. Germline CDR1 and CDR2: GTSNPN and SVGIG (reference sequence). CDR3 length: 18 residues. The source material was peripheral blood. This sequence joins TRBV30 and TRBJ2-2, with TRBD2 identical over 10 bases. This receptor was taken from a woman in her fifties or sixties with COVID-19, enrolled during active disease. CDR3 protein: CAWKQVAGGYANTGELFF. The DNA for the CDR3 is TGTGCCTGGAAGCAGGTAGCGGGGGGATACGCGAACACCGGGGAGCTGTTTTTT. Supplemented by reference TRBV30 and TRBJ2-2, the full variable domain reads SQTIHQWPATLVQPVGSPLSLECTVEGTSNPNLYWYRQAAGRGLQLLFYSVGIGQISSEVPQNLSASRPQDRQFILSSKKLLLSDSGFYLCAWKQVAGGYANTGELFFGEGSRLTVL.